These 23 T cell receptor beta chains share one sample of origin, sequenced in a study of CD8 T cells in Susac syndrome. Reverse transcription of about 0.5 to 1 ug RNA was carried out with random hexamers. One entry per CDR3 protein results from TCRdb running MiXCR on the immunoSEQ multiplex PCR reads. Here the sample spans 100,000 or so distinct CDR3 sequences, 85% to 95% being singletons. The sequencing sample was made of CD4+ T cells from PBMCs. These receptors originate from a human donor with Susac syndrome.

The rearrangement links TRBV12-3 or TRBV12-4 to TRBJ1-2, with 8 bases matching TRBD1. After removal of 1 base from V and 5 bases from J, the junction contained 9 bases not matched to a gene. This CDR3 contains 16 residues. CDR3: CASSLGGQGAWYGYTF. The CDR3 DNA sequence: TGTGCCAGCAGTTTAGGGGGCCAGGGGGCTTGGTATGGCTACACCTTC.

The CDR3 DNA follows: TGTGCCAGCAGCTTAACGGGACTCGGAACAGGAGAGCAGTACTTC. It encodes CASSLTGLGTGEQYF. The chain combines TRBV5-4 with TRBJ2-7; tentative D call: TRBD2 (6 bases). Germline V lookup: CDR1 SGHNT, CDR2 YYREEE (reference sequence). Trimming took off 2 bases at V and 7 bases at J, with 19 bases between the two ends. CDR3 length: 15 amino acids.

J is TRBJ1-4 and V is TRBV29-1, with 8 bases fitting TRBD1. CDR1 and CDR2 (germline): SQVTM, ANQGSEA. This CDR3 is built from 18 residues. V lost 4 bases, J lost 7 bases, and 20 bases stayed unmatched. The CDR3, as DNA: TGCAGCGTTGGCGATCCAAGGACAGGGTGGGGTATATGTGAAAAACTGTTTTTT. Its translation is CSVGDPRTGWGICEKLFF.

The genes are TRBV9 and TRBJ2-3; possible D gene TRBD2, 6 bases. The germline V gene has CDR1 SGDLS and CDR2 YYNGEE. V lost 2 bases and J 0 bases, leaving 13 bases between the germline ends. The CDR3 runs to 16 residues. The CDR3 region has the DNA TGTGCCAGCAGCGTGAAGTCGGACTATAGCACAGATACGCAGTATTTT. Its translation is CASSVKSDYSTDTQYF.

The rearrangement links TRBV5-8 to TRBJ1-2; D remains unclear. The CDR3 has 11 amino acids. Germline V CDR1 and CDR2: SGHTS, YDEGEE. V dropped 4 bases and J dropped 8 bases, with 9 bases sitting between them. The CDR3 nucleotides are TGTGCCAGCAGCCTACAGTGGGGCTACACCTTC. It specifies CASSLQWGYTF. Complete variable domain (other parts from reference TRBV5-8 and TRBJ1-2): EAGVTQSPTHLIKTRGQQATLRCSPISGHTSVYWYQQALGLGLQFLLWYDEGEERNRGNFPPRFSGRQFPNYSSELNVNALELEDSALYLCASSLQWGYTFGSGTRLTVV.

The chain couples TRBV20-1 to TRBJ1-1, with a weak D call TRBD1 (5 bases). The CDR3 consists of 13 residues. V shed 3 bases and J shed 5 bases, with 13 bases lying between them. Germline CDR1 is DFQATT and CDR2 is SNEGSKA (reference sequence). CDR3 loop: CSASGGLVTEAFF. CDR3 DNA: TGCAGTGCTAGCGGGGGGTTGGTAACTGAAGCTTTCTTT.

The chain has TRBV29-1 and TRBJ1-5; D is undetermined. The germline CDR1 and CDR2 sequences are SQVTM and ANQGSEA. The CDR3 has 13 amino acids. V was shortened by 4 bases and J by 10 bases, with 17 bases between the two germline ends. In DNA, the CDR3 is TGCAGCGTTGGGACGGGCCTCGGCGAACCCCAGCATTTT. Its protein product is CSVGTGLGEPQHF.

The chain links TRBV6-5 to TRBJ1-1; possibly TRBD1 for D (6 bases). This CDR3 comprises 18 residues. Between the trimmed V and J ends, which lost 0 bases and 2 bases, there was a span of 19 bases. The germline V gene encodes CDR1 MNHEY and CDR2 SVGAGI. CDR3 DNA: TGTGCCAGCAGTTACTCGAGAGCGGAAAGGGGGAGTAACACTGAAGCTTTCTTT. It is translated as CASSYSRAERGSNTEAFF.

The chain has TRBV30 and TRBJ2-2, with 7 bases matching TRBD1. The V segment lost 3 bases and the J segment 6 bases; nucleotides outside the gene matches: 13. Germline V CDR1 and CDR2: GTSNPN, SVGIG (reference sequence). The CDR3 is made up of 16 amino acids. CDR3 amino acids: CAWSRGTPAMAGELFF. Written as DNA, the CDR3 is TGTGCCTGGAGCAGGGGGACACCGGCAATGGCCGGGGAGCTGTTTTTT. The entire variable domain, with the rest obtained from reference TRBV30 and TRBJ2-2, is as follows: SQTIHQWPATLVQPVGSPLSLECTVEGTSNPNLYWYRQAAGRGLQLLFYSVGIGQISSEVPQNLSASRPQDRQFILSSKKLLLSDSGFYLCAWSRGTPAMAGELFFGEGSRLTVL.

The chain carries TRBV15 and TRBJ2-1; maybe TRBD1 (7 bases). Trimming took off 0 bases at V and 12 bases at J, with 18 bases between the two ends. CDR1 and CDR2 (germline): LNHNV, YYDKDF (reference sequence). This CDR3 is built from 15 residues. Here the CDR3 reads CATSRDWATGRGQFF. CDR3 coding DNA: TGTGCCACCAGCAGAGATTGGGCGACAGGGCGGGGGCAGTTCTTC.

In this sample, this clonotype turned up a few times. The rearrangement joins TRBV11-1 to TRBJ1-1; D gene uncertain. Trimming removed 3 bases at V and 1 base at J, with 6 bases between. The CDR3 sequence is 13 residues long. Germline V gives CDR1 SGHAT, CDR2 FQDESV (reference sequence). CDR3 nucleotide sequence: TGTGCCAGCAGCTTTCGGGGGAACACTGAAGCTTTCTTT. Residues: CASSFRGNTEAFF. Full variable domain (rest looked up from reference TRBV11-1 and TRBJ1-1): EAEVAQSPRYKITEKSQAVAFWCDPISGHATLYWYRQILGQGPELLVQFQDESVVDDSQLPKDRFSAERLKGVDSTLKIQPAELGDSAMYLCASSFRGNTEAFFGQGTRLTVV.

The gene calls are TRBV20-1 and TRBJ2-3, with D perhaps matching TRBD1 (7 bases). The CDR3 length is 13 residues. The germline V gene encodes CDR1 DFQATT and CDR2 SNEGSKA (reference sequence). V lost 3 bases to trimming and J lost 4 bases, with 11 bases between them. CDR3 DNA: TGCAGTGCTAGGGGCGGGACAGCAGATACGCAGTATTTT. Amino acids: CSARGGTADTQYF.

The gene calls are TRBV3-1 and TRBJ1-2; TRBD1 matches 10 bases. After removal of 1 base from V and 8 bases from J, the junction contained 7 bases not matched to a gene. There are 15 residues in the CDR3. From germline, CDR1 is LGHDT and CDR2 YNNKEL (reference sequence). The CDR3: CASSQVGGTGVGYTF. The CDR3 coding sequence is TGTGCCAGCAGCCAAGTGGGCGGGACAGGGGTCGGCTACACCTTC.

V gene TRBV24-1 combines with J gene TRBJ2-7; tentative D call: TRBD2 (6 bases). V lost 6 bases, J lost 0 bases, and 11 bases lay in between. CDR1 and CDR2 (germline): KGHDR, SFDVKD. The CDR3 spans 14 residues. CDR3 DNA sequence: TGTGCCACCAGTCGTGGGAGGAGCTCCTACGAGCAGTACTTC. This codes for CATSRGRSSYEQYF.

J is TRBJ2-7 and V is TRBV27, with D uncertain. Trimming cost V 6 bases and J 3 bases, with 15 bases left between them. This CDR3 spans 14 amino acids. Germline V lookup: CDR1 MNHEY, CDR2 SMNVEV (reference sequence). In DNA form, the CDR3 reads TGTGCCAGCAGGGCTCGGCCAGAAAGCTACGAGCAGTACTTC. Translation: CASRARPESYEQYF.

V is TRBV30 and J is TRBJ1-6; 7 positions agree with TRBD1. J gave up 5 bases and V 1 base, and 2 bases lay outside the gene matches. The germline CDR1 and CDR2 sequences are GTSNPN and SVGIG (reference sequence). The CDR3 is 14 amino acids. DNA for the CDR3: TGTGCCTGGAGTGCCGGGACAGATAATTCACCCCTCCACTTT. Protein sequence: CAWSAGTDNSPLHF.

The chain uses TRBV5-4 and TRBJ2-5; possibly TRBD1 for D (6 bases). Germline loops: CDR1 SGHNT, CDR2 YYREEE (reference sequence). V shed 2 bases and J shed 4 bases, with 15 bases lying between them. The CDR3 has 15 residues. CDR3 sequence: CASSFLGQPPETQYF. CDR3 DNA: TGTGCCAGCAGCTTTTTAGGACAGCCCCCAGAGACCCAGTACTTC.

The chain is built from TRBV7-2 and TRBJ2-5; TRBD2 aligns across 10 bases. This CDR3 has 15 residues. Germline V gene lookup returns CDR1 SGHTA and CDR2 FQGNSA. The V segment lost 2 bases and the J segment 6 bases; nucleotides outside the gene matches: 6. The CDR3 coding sequence is TGTGCCAGCAGCTTACAGCGGGGGGGCGGAAAGACCCAGTACTTC. Amino acids: CASSLQRGGGKTQYF.

The V call is TRBV9, the J call TRBJ2-1, with 11 bases matching TRBD2. The J segment lost 7 bases and the V segment lost 0 bases, leaving 3 bases of the junction unmatched. Germline loops: CDR1 SGDLS, CDR2 YYNGEE. This CDR3 contains 15 residues. The CDR3 nucleotides are TGTGCCAGCAGCGTAGCACTAGCGGGGGAAAATGAGCAGTTCTTC. As protein: CASSVALAGENEQFF.

The genes are TRBV12-3 or TRBV12-4 and TRBJ2-3; D is unresolved. The CDR3 loop spans 12 amino acids. Trimming shortened V by 7 bases and J by 11 bases, and 16 bases separated the two germline ends. The DNA of the CDR3 is TGTGCCAGCACCCGGGCCTCCGTGGGGCAGTATTTT. As protein: CASTRASVGQYF.

This chain uses TRBV27 with TRBJ2-1; the match to TRBD2 covers 8 bases. The CDR3 has 13 amino acids. Germline values: CDR1 MNHEY, CDR2 SMNVEV (reference sequence). After removal of 7 bases from V and 10 bases from J, the junction contained 9 bases not matched to a gene. CDR3 sequence (DNA): TGTGCCAGCACTGCGGGGGGATCGGGAGAGCAGTTCTTC. Translating it yields CASTAGGSGEQFF.

The chain employs TRBV15 and TRBJ1-4; D is unclear. The CDR3 spans 15 residues. V lost 5 bases and J 11 bases, leaving 21 bases between the germline ends. CDR1 and CDR2 (germline): LNHNV, YYDKDF (reference sequence). The CDR3 coding sequence is TGTGCCACCAGCCTTCCCCCTATAAGGGATGGGAAACTGTTTTTT. It is translated as CATSLPPIRDGKLFF.

The gene calls are TRBV7-9 and TRBJ2-2; perhaps TRBD2 as D (5 bases). V lost 5 bases and J 2 bases, leaving 12 bases between the germline ends. This CDR3 spans 15 amino acids. Germline V CDR1 and CDR2: SEHNR, FQNEAQ (reference sequence). The CDR3 region has the DNA TGTGCCAGCAGCCCCCGACGGGATAACACCGGGGAGCTGTTTTTT. Protein: CASSPRRDNTGELFF.